The entry that follows covers one TCR beta chain sequence. The data are from a study of cytomegalovirus exposure and HLA in healthy donors. Study-level information: The approximately 120 validation repertoires used the same platform as the 650 to 800 first-cohort repertoires, a later analysis reported.

Losses at the gene ends were 2 bases for V and 7 bases for J; bases not matched to a gene: 10. This CDR3 region has 15 residues. CDR1 is MNHNY and CDR2 is SVGAGI in the germline V gene (reference sequence). TCRdb's copy holds only in-frame clones and misses some; the assay was immunoSEQ multiplex PCR. The table has about 170,000 clones, approximately 86% seen once. The J gene is TRBJ1-1, the V gene TRBV6-6, with TRBD1 identical over 7 bases. Sequenced input: PBMCs. This TCR was sampled from a man aged 18 to 30 in good health and CMV-seropositive. CDR3 residues: CASSYPLEGADEAFF. DNA for the CDR3: TGTGCCAGCAGTTACCCCTTGGAGGGGGCGGATGAAGCTTTCTTT.